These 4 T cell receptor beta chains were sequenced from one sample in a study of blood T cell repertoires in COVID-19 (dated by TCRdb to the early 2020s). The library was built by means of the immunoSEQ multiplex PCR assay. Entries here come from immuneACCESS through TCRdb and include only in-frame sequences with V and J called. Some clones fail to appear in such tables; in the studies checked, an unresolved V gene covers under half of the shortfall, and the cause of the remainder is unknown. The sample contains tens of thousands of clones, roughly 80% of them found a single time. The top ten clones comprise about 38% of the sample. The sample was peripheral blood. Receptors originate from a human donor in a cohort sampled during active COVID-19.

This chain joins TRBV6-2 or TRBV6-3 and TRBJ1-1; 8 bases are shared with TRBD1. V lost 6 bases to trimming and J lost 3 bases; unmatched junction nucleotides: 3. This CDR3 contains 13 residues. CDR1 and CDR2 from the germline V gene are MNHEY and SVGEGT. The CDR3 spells CASSNRGYTEAFF. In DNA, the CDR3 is TGTGCCAGCAGCAACAGGGGGTACACTGAAGCTTTCTTT.

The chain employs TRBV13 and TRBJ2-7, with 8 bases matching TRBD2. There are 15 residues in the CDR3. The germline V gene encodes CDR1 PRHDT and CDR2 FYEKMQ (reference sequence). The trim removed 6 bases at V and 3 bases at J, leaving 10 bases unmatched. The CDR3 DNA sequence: TGTGCCAGCAGTTTGGCGGGGGGCAGACTCTACGAGCAGTACTTC. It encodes CASSLAGGRLYEQYF.

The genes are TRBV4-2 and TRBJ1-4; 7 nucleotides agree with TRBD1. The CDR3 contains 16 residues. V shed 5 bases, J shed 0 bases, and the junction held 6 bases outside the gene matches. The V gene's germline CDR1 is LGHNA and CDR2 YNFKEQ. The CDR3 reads CASSSAQGATNEKLFF. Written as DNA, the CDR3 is TGTGCCAGCAGCTCTGCCCAGGGGGCAACTAATGAAAAACTGTTTTTT.

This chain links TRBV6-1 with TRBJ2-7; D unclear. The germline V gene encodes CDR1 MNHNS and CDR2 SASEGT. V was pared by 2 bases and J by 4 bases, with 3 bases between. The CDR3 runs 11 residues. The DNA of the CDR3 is TGTGCCAGCAGTGAATATTACGAGCAGTACTTC. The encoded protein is CASSEYYEQYF.